This TCR beta chain is drawn from a study of blood T cell repertoires in COVID-19. At the level of the study: Spain, Italy and the United States supplied samples that represented acute and convalescent COVID-19. The cDNA or gDNA used as material had been derived from T cells, B-cell-depleted T cells, or PBMCs.

This clone occurred a few times. In the original analysis: Nucleated cell number was recorded as an estimate derived from reference gene primer amplification. Repertoires were generated with immunoSEQ multiplex PCR, while TCRdb's copy carries only in-frame clones and drops some. The V and J calls and clone size are taken from that table; D and trimming were inferred from the DNA. In the table there are tens of thousands of clones, roughly 80% of which are singletons. This CDR3 is built from 16 residues. CDR1 SGHNT and CDR2 YYREEE come from the germline V gene (reference sequence). The V gene lost 2 bases and the J gene lost 0 bases, with 12 bases spanning the gap.

The chain recombines TRBV5-4 with TRBJ1-3; D is possibly TRBD1 (5 bases). This receptor was obtained from a woman aged 60-75 years with acute or convalescent COVID-19. Source material: peripheral blood. In DNA form, the CDR3 reads TGTGCCAGCAGCTTCGGGGGAACCGGCTCTGGAAACACCATATATTTT. Translated, it gives CASSFGGTGSGNTIYF.